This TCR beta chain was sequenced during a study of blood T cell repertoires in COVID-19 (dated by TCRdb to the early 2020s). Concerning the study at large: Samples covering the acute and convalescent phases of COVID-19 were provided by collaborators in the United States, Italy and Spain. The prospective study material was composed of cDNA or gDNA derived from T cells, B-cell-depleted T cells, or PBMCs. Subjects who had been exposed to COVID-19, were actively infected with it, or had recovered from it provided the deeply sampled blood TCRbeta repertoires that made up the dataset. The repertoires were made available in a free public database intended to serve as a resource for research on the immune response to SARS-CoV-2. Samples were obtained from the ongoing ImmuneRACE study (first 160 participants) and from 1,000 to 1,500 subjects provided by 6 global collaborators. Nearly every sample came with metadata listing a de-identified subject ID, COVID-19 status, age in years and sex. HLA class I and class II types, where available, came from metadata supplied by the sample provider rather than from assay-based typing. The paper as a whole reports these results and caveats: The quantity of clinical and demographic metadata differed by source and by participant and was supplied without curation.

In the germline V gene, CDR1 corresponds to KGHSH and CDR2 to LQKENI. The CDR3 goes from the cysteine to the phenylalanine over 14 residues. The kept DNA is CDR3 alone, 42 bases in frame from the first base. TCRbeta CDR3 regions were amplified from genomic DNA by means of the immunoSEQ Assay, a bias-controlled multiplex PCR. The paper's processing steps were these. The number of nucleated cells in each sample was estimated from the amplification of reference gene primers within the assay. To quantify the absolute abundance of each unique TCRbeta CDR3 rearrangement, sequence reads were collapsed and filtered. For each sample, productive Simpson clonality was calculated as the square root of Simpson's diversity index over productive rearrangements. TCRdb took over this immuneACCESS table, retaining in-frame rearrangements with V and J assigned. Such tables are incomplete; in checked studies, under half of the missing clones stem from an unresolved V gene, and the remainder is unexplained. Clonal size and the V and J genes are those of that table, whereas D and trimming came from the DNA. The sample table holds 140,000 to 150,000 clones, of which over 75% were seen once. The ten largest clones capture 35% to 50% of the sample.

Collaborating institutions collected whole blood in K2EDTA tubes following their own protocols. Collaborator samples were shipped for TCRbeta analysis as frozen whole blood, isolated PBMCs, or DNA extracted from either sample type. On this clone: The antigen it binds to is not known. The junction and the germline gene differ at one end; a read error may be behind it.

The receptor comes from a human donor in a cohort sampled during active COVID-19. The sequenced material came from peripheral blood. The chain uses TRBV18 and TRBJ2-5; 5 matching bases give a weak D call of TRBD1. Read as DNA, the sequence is TGTGCCAGCTCGCCACCCGCAGGGTCGGAGACCCAGTACTTC. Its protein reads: CASSPPAGSETQYF.